The 19 T cell receptor beta chains listed next were all sequenced from one sample in a study of patients and donors after allogeneic stem cell transplantation. MiXCR, applied by TCRdb to the RT-PCR reads, yields one record per CDR3 protein. The data show fewer than 30,000 distinct CDR3 sequences, about 45% seen once. Sequences were obtained from blood, either unsorted or a sorted T cell fraction (not recorded which). These receptor sequences come from a human donor who was either an allogeneic HSCT recipient or a stem cell or donor lymphocyte infusion donor (not recorded which). It is not recorded whose cells these are; they may come from a transplant donor.

A few counts support this clonotype. CDR3 protein: CASSLSFVCSYGYTF. In DNA form, the CDR3 reads TGTGCCAGCAGCTTAAGCTTCGTGTGCAGCTATGGCTACACCTTC. The chain carries TRBV7-7 and TRBJ1-2; D gene ambiguous. Trimming shortened V by 2 bases and J by 4 bases, and 14 bases separated the two germline ends. Per germline, CDR1 SSHAT and CDR2 FNYEAQ (reference sequence). The CDR3 totals 15 residues.

The J gene is TRBJ1-3, the V gene TRBV7-6; tentatively, D is TRBD1 (5 bases). This CDR3 has 16 residues. V shed 2 bases and J shed 2 bases, with 13 bases lying between them. Germline V gene sequence: CDR1 SGHVS, CDR2 FNYEAQ. The CDR3 sequence is CASSLIPGTAGNTIYF. For the CDR3, the DNA is TGTGCCAGCAGCTTAATACCCGGGACGGCTGGAAACACCATATATTTT.

This clonotype was picked up many times. The J gene is TRBJ1-1, the V gene TRBV4-1; no definite D call. This CDR3 spans 13 amino acids. The ends were cut back, 3 bases at V and 7 bases at J, with 12 bases in the middle. Germline lookup yields CDR1 MGHRA and CDR2 YSYEKL. The CDR3 loop is CASSQWRWIEAFF. The DNA of the CDR3 is TGCGCCAGCAGCCAGTGGCGATGGATTGAAGCTTTCTTT.

This clonotype has a handful of counts. The rearrangement joins TRBV19 to TRBJ1-5; 7 bases map to TRBD1. Germline loops: CDR1 LNHDA, CDR2 SQIVND (reference sequence). The CDR3 has 15 amino acids. V was pared by 7 bases and J by 7 bases, with 13 bases of the junction left unmatched. CDR3 in DNA: TGTGCCAGTACCACCCTGGACAGGATGGGGCAGCCCCAGCATTTT. It encodes CASTTLDRMGQPQHF.

This rearrangement joins TRBV6-5 to TRBJ1-2, with D maybe TRBD1 (6 bases). Germline V CDR1 and CDR2: MNHEY, SVGAGI. V dropped 0 bases and J dropped 2 bases, with 7 bases sitting between them. This CDR3 spans 14 amino acids. The CDR3 reads CASSYSGTNYGYTF. The CDR3 DNA sequence: TGTGCCAGCAGTTACTCTGGGACAAACTATGGCTACACCTTC.

The rearrangement uses TRBV27 and TRBJ1-2; tentatively, D is TRBD1 (5 bases). The CDR3 is 13 residues long. Trimming shortened V by 8 bases and J by 3 bases, and 13 bases separated the two germline ends. Looked up from germline, CDR1 is MNHEY and CDR2 is SMNVEV (reference sequence). The CDR3 is CASATKGDYGYTF. CDR3 in DNA: TGTGCCAGCGCCACAAAAGGGGACTATGGCTACACCTTC.

The chain carries TRBV4-2 and TRBJ2-7; D gene unclear. The CDR3 has 15 residues. CDR1 LGHNA and CDR2 YNFKEQ come from the germline V gene. V shed 1 base and J shed 4 bases, with 14 bases lying between them. Here the CDR3 DNA reads TGTGCCAGCAGCCAAGCTGTCGGCCTCGGATACGAGCAGTACTTC. It encodes CASSQAVGLGYEQYF.

This clonotype was counted ten times or more. The chain couples TRBV3-1 to TRBJ2-1, with 10 bases aligning to TRBD2. Trimming removed 3 bases from V and 6 bases from J; junction bases left unmatched: 11. The germline V gene encodes CDR1 LGHDT and CDR2 YNNKEL (reference sequence). The CDR3 consists of 17 residues. As DNA, the CDR3 is TGTGCCAGCAGCCAGTATGGACTAGCGGCCGTTTCCAATGAGCAGTTCTTC. As protein: CASSQYGLAAVSNEQFF.

This clonotype appeared a few times. The rearrangement uses TRBV6-6 and TRBJ1-5, with 7 bases that match TRBD1. This CDR3 spans 15 amino acids. CDR1 is MNHNY, CDR2 SVGAGI, per germline (reference sequence). With 7 bases clipped from V and 4 bases from J, the junction kept 10 bases outside the gene matches. The CDR3 sequence: CASTQNRGGNQPQHF. CDR3 DNA: TGTGCCAGCACTCAAAACAGGGGTGGGAATCAGCCCCAGCATTTT.

This sequence joins TRBV7-9 and TRBJ2-1; possible D gene TRBD2, 5 bases. Trimming cost V 4 bases and J 15 bases, with 16 bases left between them. The CDR3 runs to 12 residues. CDR1 is SEHNR, CDR2 FQNEAQ, per germline (reference sequence). CDR3 nucleotide sequence: TGTGCCAGCAGCTCTGAACTAGATTTGCCGTTCTTC. Translated: CASSSELDLPFF.

This clonotype has at least ten counts. The rearrangement links TRBV18 to TRBJ1-6, with D possibly matching TRBD1 (6 bases). This CDR3 region has 14 residues. Germline V gene data show CDR1 as KGHSH and CDR2 as LQKENI. V was clipped by 7 bases and J by 7 bases, with 14 bases between them. CDR3: CASFKGQQNSPLHF. Written as DNA, the CDR3 is TGTGCCAGCTTTAAAGGACAGCAAAATTCACCCCTCCACTTT.

The chain couples TRBV20-1 to TRBJ1-1; a weak D match, TRBD1 (5 bases). CDR1 and CDR2 (germline): DFQATT, SNEGSKA (reference sequence). Trimming shortened V by 3 bases and J by 6 bases, and 20 bases separated the two germline ends. The CDR3 loop spans 15 amino acids. The CDR3 spells CSASTARAPLAEAFF. As DNA, the CDR3 is TGCAGTGCTAGCACTGCCAGGGCTCCATTAGCTGAAGCTTTCTTT.

The sample holds a few counts of this clonotype. The chain recombines TRBV5-5 with TRBJ2-3, with 7 bases identical to TRBD1. The CDR3 contains 15 residues. J gave up 0 bases and V 4 bases, and 5 bases lay outside the gene matches. The germline CDR1 and CDR2 sequences are SGHKS and YYEKEE (reference sequence). The CDR3 DNA sequence: TGTGCCAGCAGCCGGGACAGAGCTAGCACAGATACGCAGTATTTT. Residues: CASSRDRASTDTQYF.

Ten or more counts support this clonotype. The rearrangement uses TRBV29-1 and TRBJ2-5, with D uncertain. The CDR3 is 10 residues long. The germline CDR1 and CDR2 sequences are SQVTM and ANQGSEA. V was pared by 4 bases and J by 1 base, with 1 base between. The CDR3: CSVAQETQYF. The CDR3 nucleotides are TGCAGCGTTGCCCAAGAGACCCAGTACTTC.

V gene TRBV28 combines with J gene TRBJ2-7, with 7 nucleotides matching TRBD2. CDR1 is MDHEN, CDR2 SYDVKM, per germline. This CDR3 comprises 15 residues. V gave up 1 base and J gave up 4 bases; unmatched junction bases: 7. This chain's CDR3 is CASSLSSGIWYEQYF. CDR3 in DNA: TGTGCCAGCAGTTTATCAAGCGGGATATGGTACGAGCAGTACTTC.

This clonotype is medium-sized (0.01 to 0.1%). The chain joins TRBV3-1 to TRBJ1-1; 8 bases fit TRBD1. The germline V gene has CDR1 LGHDT and CDR2 YNNKEL (reference sequence). V lost 1 base and J lost 0; bases outside the gene matches: 1. The CDR3 has 15 amino acids. For the CDR3, the DNA is TGTGCCAGCAGCCAAGTGACAGGGGTGAACACTGAAGCTTTCTTT. Amino acid sequence: CASSQVTGVNTEAFF.

This clonotype was seen repeatedly, ten times or more. DNA for the CDR3: TGCAGCGTTGACAGGACCTATGGCTACACCTTC. It specifies CSVDRTYGYTF. V and J are TRBV29-1 and TRBJ1-2; unclear D gene. The CDR3 contains 11 residues. V dropped 3 bases and J dropped 4 bases, with 6 bases sitting between them. Germline CDR1 is SQVTM and CDR2 is ANQGSEA.

The V call is TRBV20-1, the J call TRBJ2-1; D gene uncertain. V lost 3 bases to trimming and J lost 7 bases, with 7 bases between them. Germline assignment: CDR1 DFQATT and CDR2 SNEGSKA (reference sequence). This CDR3 region has 11 residues. The CDR3: CSASKENEQFF. The CDR3, as DNA: TGCAGTGCTAGCAAGGAAAATGAGCAGTTCTTC.

This clonotype has just a few counts. The CDR3 DNA reads as TGTGCCAGCAGCTCGGGACAGGGCGCAGATACGCAGTATTTT. Translating it yields CASSSGQGADTQYF. The V call is TRBV7-2, the J call TRBJ2-3; TRBD1 matches 9 bases. From germline, CDR1 is SGHTA and CDR2 FQGNSA. CDR3 size: 14 residues. Germline trimming cut 4 bases from V and 4 bases from J; bases unmatched to any gene: 3.